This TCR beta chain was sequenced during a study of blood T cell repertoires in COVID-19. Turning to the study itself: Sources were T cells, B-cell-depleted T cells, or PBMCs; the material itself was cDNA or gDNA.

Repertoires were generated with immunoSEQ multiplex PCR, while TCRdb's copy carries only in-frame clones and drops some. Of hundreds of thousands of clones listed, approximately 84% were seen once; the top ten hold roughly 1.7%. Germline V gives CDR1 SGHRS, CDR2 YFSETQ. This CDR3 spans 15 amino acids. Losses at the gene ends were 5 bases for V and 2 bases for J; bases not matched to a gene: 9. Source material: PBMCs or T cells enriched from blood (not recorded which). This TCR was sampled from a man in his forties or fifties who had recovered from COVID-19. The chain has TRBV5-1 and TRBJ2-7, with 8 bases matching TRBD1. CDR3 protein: CASRYGQGPTYEQYF. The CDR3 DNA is TGCGCCAGCAGATATGGACAGGGACCTACCTACGAGCAGTACTTC.